One and the same sample provided the 11 T cell receptor beta chains below, sequenced in a study of blood T cell repertoires in COVID-19. The repertoire was sequenced with immunoSEQ multiplex PCR; TCRdb's copy has only in-frame clones and lacks some. The data show 60,000 or so clones, around 80% seen once. The sequenced sample consisted of peripheral blood. Receptors originate from a man in his thirties or forties with COVID-19, enrolled during active disease.

The CDR3 spells CASSAGQGVRGTQYF. The CDR3, as DNA: TGTGCCAGTAGTGCCGGACAGGGGGTAAGGGGGACCCAGTACTTC. The chain joins TRBV19 to TRBJ2-5; 10 nucleotides match TRBD1. The V segment lost 5 bases and the J segment 7 bases; nucleotides outside the gene matches: 10. CDR1 and CDR2 from the germline V gene are LNHDA and SQIVND (reference sequence). The CDR3 has 15 amino acids. Looking up the rest from reference TRBV19 and TRBJ2-5 gives the full variable domain: DGGITQSPKYLFRKEGQNVTLSCEQNLNHDAMYWYRQDPGQGLRLIYYSQIVNDFQKGDIAEGYSVSREKKESFPLTVTSAQKNPTAFYLCASSAGQGVRGTQYFGPGTRLLVL.

The chain couples TRBV6-1 to TRBJ2-3; 7 nucleotides agree with TRBD2. The length of the CDR3 is 16 residues. Germline values: CDR1 MNHNS, CDR2 SASEGT. J gave up 0 bases and V 2 bases, and 5 bases lay outside the gene matches. Written as DNA, the CDR3 is TGTGCCAGCAGTGAACGGCTAGCGGTTAGCACAGATACGCAGTATTTT. This gives the protein CASSERLAVSTDTQYF.

This clone was found a few times. V and J are TRBV19 and TRBJ1-2; 8 bases agree with TRBD1. The V segment lost 3 bases and the J segment 6 bases; nucleotides outside the gene matches: 9. This CDR3 has 15 amino acids. In germline, CDR1 is LNHDA, CDR2 SQIVND (reference sequence). The CDR3 loop is CASSIGTGRYDGYTF. The CDR3 region has the DNA TGTGCCAGTAGTATTGGGACAGGAAGGTACGATGGCTACACCTTC.

This clone occurred a few times. CDR3 amino acids: CASSLESRGPLHF. The CDR3 nucleotides read TGTGCCAGCAGCTTAGAGTCCAGGGGTCCTCTCCACTTT. The chain links TRBV7-9 to TRBJ1-6; D perhaps matches TRBD1 (6 bases). This CDR3 has 13 residues. V dropped 1 base and J dropped 16 bases, with 14 bases sitting between them. Germline V lookup: CDR1 SEHNR, CDR2 FQNEAQ (reference sequence).

The V gene is TRBV5-5, the J gene TRBJ1-5; a possible D gene is TRBD1 (6 bases). The length of the CDR3 is 14 residues. V gave up 1 base and J gave up 2 bases, with 7 bases separating them. Germline lookup yields CDR1 SGHKS and CDR2 YYEKEE (reference sequence). CDR3 region: CASSLKGGNQPQHF. The CDR3 DNA is TGTGCCAGCAGCTTGAAGGGGGGCAATCAGCCCCAGCATTTT.

A single count supports this clone. This sequence joins TRBV7-6 and TRBJ2-1; D may be TRBD2 (5 bases). V lost 4 bases to trimming and J lost 6 bases, with 16 bases between them. This CDR3 is built from 15 residues. Germline CDR1 reads SGHVS; CDR2 reads FNYEAQ. The CDR3 DNA follows: TGTGCCAGCAGCTCCCCAGACCGCGAGGGCAATGAGCAGTTCTTC. The encoded protein is CASSSPDREGNEQFF.

The CDR3 sequence is CASSEGGETQYF. DNA for the CDR3: TGTGCCAGCAGCGAGGGTGGAGAGACCCAGTACTTC. The rearrangement joins TRBV2 to TRBJ2-5; possible D gene TRBD2, 5 bases. The germline gives CDR1 SNHLY, CDR2 FYNNEI. This CDR3 contains 12 residues. V was clipped by 6 bases and J by 4 bases, with 9 bases between them.

V usage is TRBV6-2 or TRBV6-3 and J usage is TRBJ1-1; TRBD1 is a possible D gene (5 bases). CDR1 is MNHEY and CDR2 is SVGEGT in the germline V gene. V lost 5 bases, J lost 4 bases, and 11 bases lay in between. The CDR3 spans 13 residues. This CDR3 reads CASSIGVATEAFF. The CDR3, as DNA: TGTGCCAGCAGTATAGGGGTTGCCACTGAAGCTTTCTTT.

J is TRBJ2-3 and V is TRBV24-1, with D possibly matching TRBD1 (6 bases). Germline CDR1 reads KGHDR; CDR2 reads SFDVKD. Deletions cut 7 bases from V and 5 bases from J, with 18 bases between. This CDR3 region has 15 residues. Written as DNA, the CDR3 is TGTGCCACCAGCCCCCTGGGCAGGGGAGAAGATACGCAGTATTTT. It encodes CATSPLGRGEDTQYF.

Here the CDR3 DNA reads TGTGCCAGTTGGCAGAACACTGAAGCTTTCTTT. Its translation is CASWQNTEAFF. The V and J genes are TRBV19 and TRBJ1-1, with no clear D. CDR1 is LNHDA, CDR2 SQIVND, per germline (reference sequence). The CDR3 loop spans 11 amino acids. The V end lost 8 bases, the J end lost 1 base, and 5 bases lay between the germline ends.

This clone was detected once. This rearrangement joins TRBV7-2 to TRBJ1-1, with 8 bases matching TRBD1. V shed 5 bases and J 7 bases; nucleotides not matched to a gene: 9. The CDR3 is 14 residues long. Germline values: CDR1 SGHTA, CDR2 FQGNSA. The chain's CDR3 is CASSASRDRLEAFF. In nucleotides, the CDR3 is TGTGCCAGCAGCGCATCCCGGGACAGGCTTGAAGCTTTCTTT.